Here is one TCR beta chain with its context. This clone showed up just a few times. It has no known antigen specificity. It has no much larger one-base neighbor in the sample; base qualities were not kept. Receptor amplification or capture employed the immunoSEQ multiplex PCR assay. Not all clones reach the TCRdb copy of this immuneACCESS table, which keeps in-frame sequences only. Checked studies attribute under half of the gap to unresolved V genes and leave the rest unexplained. This sample holds 60,000 to 65,000 clones; approximately 92% were observed only once. Together, the top ten hold roughly 1.3% of the sample. The data were obtained in a study of T cell changes during pregnancy in multiple sclerosis (dated by TCRdb to the late 2010s). Regarding the research as a whole: In women with multiple sclerosis, the researchers looked at how the T cell repertoire shifted as pregnancy progressed.

CDR1 and CDR2 (MNHEY, SVGAGI) derive from the germline V gene. The trim is 2 bases for V and 6 bases for J, with a gap of 10 bases between the germline ends. The CDR3 measures 14 amino acids from cysteine to phenylalanine. Only the CDR3 DNA is retained, 42 bases long and in frame from the first base. The receptor comes from a female donor with multiple sclerosis, enrolled in a pregnancy study. Sequencing used peripheral blood, obtained in the second trimester of pregnancy. This chain is built from TRBV6-5 and TRBJ2-2, with no confidently assigned D gene. The DNA sequence is TGTGCCAGCAGTTACGGATCAGGATCCGGGGAGCTGTTTTTT. This translates into CASSYGSGSGELFF.